The clone carrying this T cell receptor beta chain was found a few times. A single record per CDR3 protein comes from TCRdb applying MiXCR to the 5' RACE reads. The table lists some 730,000 distinct CDR3 sequences, over 15% of them singletons. These data are taken from a study of identical twins. The CDR3 loop spans 15 amino acids. V dropped 0 bases and J dropped 5 bases, with 16 bases sitting between them. Germline assignment: CDR1 SQVTM and CDR2 ANQGSEA. In addition, the sample was reused for a study of T cells expressing NK-cell markers.

The clonotype originates from a woman between 18 and 29 years old in good health. V and J are TRBV29-1 and TRBJ1-2; D not resolved. Sequenced material: PBMCs. CDR3 sequence reads: CSVEEGSDGSYGYTF. The CDR3 DNA is TGCAGCGTTGAAGAAGGTTCGGACGGCTCGTATGGCTACACCTTC.